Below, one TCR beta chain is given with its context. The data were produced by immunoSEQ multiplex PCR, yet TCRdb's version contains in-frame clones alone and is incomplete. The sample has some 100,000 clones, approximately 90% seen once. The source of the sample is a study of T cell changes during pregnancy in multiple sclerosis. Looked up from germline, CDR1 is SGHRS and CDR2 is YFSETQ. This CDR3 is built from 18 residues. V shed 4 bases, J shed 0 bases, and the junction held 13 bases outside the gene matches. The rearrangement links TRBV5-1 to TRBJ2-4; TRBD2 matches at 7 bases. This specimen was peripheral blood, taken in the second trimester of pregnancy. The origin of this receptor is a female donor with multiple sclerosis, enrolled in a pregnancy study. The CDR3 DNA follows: TGCGCCAGCAGCCCTGTCTTCGCGGGAGTTCTAGCCAAAAACATTCAGTACTTC. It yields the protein CASSPVFAGVLAKNIQYF.